Each of the 29 T cell receptor beta chains below was sequenced from the same sample in a study of blood T cell repertoires in COVID-19. Repertoires were generated with immunoSEQ multiplex PCR, while TCRdb's copy carries only in-frame clones and drops some. The table shows some 100,000 clones, with 60% to 85% occurring only once. The sequencing sample was made of peripheral blood. These receptors all come from a man in his sixties or seventies with acute or convalescent COVID-19.

The chain recombines TRBV9 with TRBJ1-4; maybe TRBD1 (5 bases). The CDR3 spans 13 residues. The germline V and J ends were trimmed by 4 bases and 8 bases, with 12 bases remaining between them. Germline V lookup: CDR1 SGDLS, CDR2 YYNGEE. For the CDR3, the DNA is TGTGCCAGCAGCCCCCCCCAGGGAGAAAAACTGTTTTTT. Residues: CASSPPQGEKLFF.

The chain employs TRBV4-1 and TRBJ1-5, with D uncertain. Trimming shortened V by 1 base and J by 3 bases, and 7 bases separated the two germline ends. CDR1 and CDR2 from the germline V gene are MGHRA and YSYEKL. The CDR3 runs 14 residues. CDR3 amino acids: CASSQAPNNQPQHF. CDR3 nucleotides: TGCGCCAGCAGCCAAGCCCCCAACAATCAGCCCCAGCATTTT.

The chain employs TRBV30 and TRBJ1-3; D gene uncertain. Germline V gene data show CDR1 as GTSNPN and CDR2 as SVGIG (reference sequence). Between the trimmed V and J ends, which lost 8 bases and 0 bases, there was a span of 11 bases. This CDR3 comprises 13 residues. The DNA of the CDR3 is TGTGCCCATGGCGGGGTCTCTGGAAACACCATATATTTT. It specifies CAHGGVSGNTIYF.

This rearrangement joins TRBV3-1 (or the pseudogene TRBV3-2) to TRBJ1-6, with TRBD1 as a possible D gene (5 bases). CDR3 length: 16 residues. Germline assignment: CDR1 LGHDT and CDR2 YNNKEL (reference sequence). Trimming took 4 bases from V and 4 from J, leaving 14 bases between them. The CDR3 region has the DNA TGTGCCAGCAGCCCAGGGATGGCAGGATATAATTCACCCCTCCACTTT. Translation: CASSPGMAGYNSPLHF.

The chain employs TRBV7-6 and TRBJ1-4; D gene uncertain. This CDR3 contains 14 residues. Germline V gene lookup returns CDR1 SGHVS and CDR2 FNYEAQ. V gave up 1 base and J gave up 4 bases, with 7 bases separating them. This chain's CDR3 is CASSLGRDNEKLFF. CDR3 DNA sequence: TGTGCCAGCAGCTTAGGACGGGATAATGAAAAACTGTTTTTT.

The chain couples TRBV24-1 to TRBJ2-3; D gene ambiguous. The V gene lost 3 bases and the J gene lost 5 bases, with 17 bases spanning the gap. Germline V gene data show CDR1 as KGHDR and CDR2 as SFDVKD. The CDR3 spans 16 residues. CDR3 nucleotides: TGTGCCACCAGTGATCCGAAGATTGGAGTTTTAGATACGCAGTATTTT. It yields the protein CATSDPKIGVLDTQYF.

In DNA form, the CDR3 reads TGTGCTGTGGGACAGGGTCACCTCGCAATCACCTTC. It translates to CAVGQGHLAITF. This sequence joins TRBV30 and TRBJ1-2, with 9 bases that match TRBD1. The CDR3 loop spans 12 amino acids. Germline V lookup: CDR1 GTSNPN, CDR2 SVGIG (reference sequence).

The chain is built from TRBV6-5 and TRBJ2-7; perhaps TRBD2 as D (6 bases). Germline V CDR1 and CDR2: MNHEY, SVGAGI. Trimming stripped 6 bases from V and 7 bases from J, with 19 bases between. This CDR3 spans 14 amino acids. The CDR3 loop reads CASRPLGGVGEQYF. CDR3 DNA sequence: TGTGCCAGCAGACCCCTCGGGGGAGTGGGAGAGCAGTACTTC.

This clone is a singleton in its sample. The rearrangement uses TRBV5-1 and TRBJ2-1; 7 bases map to TRBD2. The V and J ends lost 0 bases and 7 bases, in that order; junction bases with no gene match: 4. This CDR3 has 14 residues. Per the germline V gene, CDR1 is SGHRS and CDR2 is YFSETQ. The CDR3 protein is CASSLGLAMNEQFF. In DNA form, the CDR3 reads TGCGCCAGCAGCTTGGGACTAGCAATGAATGAGCAGTTCTTC.

A remark on this clone: Other DNA sequences in the sample encode the same CDR3. The V and J genes are TRBV7-2 and TRBJ2-6, with 9 bases lining up with TRBD1. This CDR3 contains 16 residues. CDR1 and CDR2 from the germline V gene are SGHTA and FQGNSA. J gave up 2 bases and V 4 bases, and 3 bases lay outside the gene matches. The CDR3 reads CASSSRTGAGANVLTF. In nucleotides, the CDR3 is TGTGCCAGCAGCTCTCGGACAGGGGCTGGGGCCAACGTCCTGACTTTC.

This rearrangement joins TRBV5-8 to TRBJ2-3; tentatively, D is TRBD2 (5 bases). V was pared by 0 bases and J by 4 bases, with 9 bases between. The CDR3 has 14 residues. From germline, CDR1 is SGHTS and CDR2 YDEGEE. CDR3 DNA: TGTGCCAGCAGCTTGGTCGCAGCGGCAGATACGCAGTATTTT. Translating it yields CASSLVAAADTQYF.

J is TRBJ2-3 and V is TRBV7-9, with D possibly TRBD1 on 5 matching bases. Germline-derived CDR1 and CDR2 are SEHNR and FQNEAQ (reference sequence). Trimming stripped 1 base from V and 2 bases from J, with 10 bases between. CDR3 size: 15 residues. CDR3 sequence (DNA): TGTGCCAGCAGCTTAGGACAGTCATTCACAGATACGCAGTATTTT. Its protein is CASSLGQSFTDTQYF.

The chain employs TRBV4-1 and TRBJ2-3, with 12 nucleotides matching TRBD2. The ends lost 2 bases at V and 3 bases at J; junction bases unmatched: 0. Per germline, CDR1 MGHRA and CDR2 YSYEKL. The CDR3 runs to 15 residues. Here the CDR3 DNA reads TGCGCCAGCAGCCAAACTAGCGGGAGGACAGATACGCAGTATTTT. It encodes CASSQTSGRTDTQYF.

V and J are TRBV12-3 or TRBV12-4 and TRBJ1-6, with D unclear. The CDR3 is made up of 13 amino acids. Trimming left V 8 bases short and J 6 bases short, with 11 bases between. The CDR3 bases are TGTGCCAGCCGAGGTATTTCTAATTCACCCCTCCACTTT. This sequence encodes CASRGISNSPLHF.

V and J are TRBV4-1 and TRBJ2-2, with D perhaps matching TRBD1 (6 bases). The CDR3 covers 14 residues. Germline assignment: CDR1 MGHRA and CDR2 YSYEKL. V lost 5 bases and J lost 1, with 8 bases in between. In DNA, the CDR3 is TGCGCCAGCAGCAGGGGACAGAACACCGGGGAGCTGTTTTTT. Translation gives CASSRGQNTGELFF.

The genes are TRBV2 and TRBJ1-6; D is ambiguous. Germline V gene data show CDR1 as SNHLY and CDR2 as FYNNEI. CDR3 length equals 15 residues. The ends were cut back, 1 base at V and 0 bases at J, with 4 bases in the middle. The CDR3 coding sequence is TGTGCCAGCAGTGAAGATAGCTCCTATAATTCACCCCTCCACTTT. It encodes CASSEDSSYNSPLHF. The full variable domain, in which reference TRBV2 and TRBJ1-6 provide the parts outside the CDR3, is EPEVTQTPSHQVTQMGQEVILRCVPISNHLYFYWYRQILGQKVEFLVSFYNNEISEKSEIFDDQFSVERPDGSNFTLKIRSTKLEDSAMYFCASSEDSSYNSPLHFGNGTRLTVT.

This chain links TRBV5-1 with TRBJ1-1; D unclear. Germline V gives CDR1 SGHRS, CDR2 YFSETQ. Trimming left V 4 bases short and J 7 bases short, with 11 bases between. The CDR3 sequence is 12 residues long. This chain's CDR3 is CASSLRVVEAFF. For the CDR3, the DNA is TGCGCCAGCAGCCTCCGGGTTGTTGAAGCTTTCTTT. Full variable domain (rest looked up from reference TRBV5-1 and TRBJ1-1): KAGVTQTPRYLIKTRGQQVTLSCSPISGHRSVSWYQQTPGQGLQFLFEYFSETQRNKGNFPGRFSGRQFSNSRSEMNVSTLELGDSALYLCASSLRVVEAFFGQGTRLTVV.

The genes are TRBV5-4 and TRBJ1-1, with TRBD1 matching 8 bases. This CDR3 region has 15 residues. CDR1 is SGHNT, CDR2 YYREEE, per germline (reference sequence). With V trimmed by 1 base and J by 1 base, 3 bases remained unmatched. This chain's CDR3 is CASSLRTGWNTEAFF. CDR3 nucleotides: TGTGCCAGCAGCTTGCGGACAGGGTGGAACACTGAAGCTTTCTTT.

The gene calls are TRBV19 and TRBJ2-6; D not certain. The CDR3 runs 13 residues. V lost 7 bases and J 0 bases, leaving 4 bases between the germline ends. Germline-derived CDR1 and CDR2 are LNHDA and SQIVND (reference sequence). The CDR3 DNA reads as TGTGCCAGTACCTACTCTGGGGCCAACGTCCTGACTTTC. It yields the protein CASTYSGANVLTF.

V gene TRBV27 combines with J gene TRBJ2-1; 11 bases are shared with TRBD2. The V and J ends lost 4 bases and 4 bases, in that order; junction bases with no gene match: 3. The CDR3 has 15 amino acids. Per the germline V gene, CDR1 is MNHEY and CDR2 is SMNVEV (reference sequence). Here the CDR3 reads CASSSGTSGYNEQFF. The CDR3 DNA reads TGTGCCAGCAGTTCCGGGACTAGCGGATACAATGAGCAGTTCTTC.

The V and J genes are TRBV12-5 and TRBJ2-2; D not resolved. V was cut by 1 base and J by 0 bases, with 6 bases left in between. Germline V CDR1 and CDR2: LGHNT, FRNRAP. This CDR3 has 15 amino acids. CDR3 nucleotide sequence: TGTGCTAGTGGTTTGGAACAGACGAACACCGGGGAGCTGTTTTTT. Its translation: CASGLEQTNTGELFF.

The chain joins TRBV4-3 to TRBJ2-2, with 7 bases matching TRBD1. The CDR3 contains 19 residues. V lost 3 bases, J lost 5 bases, and 18 bases stayed unmatched. In germline, CDR1 is LGHNA, CDR2 YSLEER. The CDR3 protein is CASSHRLIGTASGTGELFF. In DNA form, the CDR3 reads TGCGCCAGCAGCCACCGACTAATCGGGACAGCCTCGGGTACCGGGGAGCTGTTTTTT.

The V call is TRBV11-2, the J call TRBJ2-4, with D maybe TRBD2 (6 bases). Trimming took off 5 bases at V and 0 bases at J, with 23 bases between the two ends. This CDR3 contains 19 residues. Germline V lookup: CDR1 SGHAT, CDR2 FQNNGV. The CDR3 spells CASSLGRGTELLAKNIQYF. CDR3 sequence (DNA): TGTGCCAGCAGCCTGGGGCGGGGAACCGAATTACTAGCCAAAAACATTCAGTACTTC.

The chain couples TRBV6-1 to TRBJ1-1; D unclear. V lost 10 bases, J lost 4 bases, and 10 bases lay in between. This CDR3 contains 11 residues. Germline assignment: CDR1 MNHNS and CDR2 SASEGT. CDR3 sequence reads: CATGKTTEAFF. CDR3 nucleotide sequence: TGTGCCACGGGTAAAACCACTGAAGCTTTCTTT.

This clone was observed a handful of times. The chain joins TRBV5-1 to TRBJ1-2, with no clear D. Between the trimmed V and J ends, which lost 2 bases and 10 bases, there was a span of 18 bases. The germline CDR1 and CDR2 sequences are SGHRS and YFSETQ. The CDR3 covers 14 residues. CDR3 sequence (DNA): TGCGCCAGCAGCTTAGGAGGAGCCTTATTTGACTACACCTTC. It yields the protein CASSLGGALFDYTF.

The rearrangement joins TRBV4-3 to TRBJ2-7; a weak D match, TRBD1 (6 bases). The germline CDR1 and CDR2 sequences are LGHNA and YSLEER. Trimming cost V 2 bases and J 3 bases, with 14 bases left between them. This CDR3 contains 15 residues. CDR3 amino acids: CASSQSWDMDYEQYF. DNA of the CDR3: TGCGCCAGCAGCCAAAGCTGGGACATGGACTACGAGCAGTACTTC.

The V gene is TRBV19, the J gene TRBJ2-7, with 7 bases identical to TRBD2. The CDR3 contains 13 residues. Germline lookup yields CDR1 LNHDA and CDR2 SQIVND (reference sequence). V lost 6 bases, J lost 6 bases, and 8 bases stayed unmatched. The CDR3: CASSPWGGTEQYF. The CDR3 DNA reads as TGTGCCAGTAGCCCCTGGGGGGGGACCGAGCAGTACTTC.

This chain joins TRBV5-1 and TRBJ2-1; 12 bases match TRBD2. The trim removed 4 bases at V and 7 bases at J, leaving 9 bases unmatched. The CDR3 contains 16 residues. The V gene's germline CDR1 is SGHRS and CDR2 YFSETQ. The CDR3 bases are TGCGCCAGCAGCGAAAGCCCAACTAGCGGGAGGAATGAGCAGTTCTTC. Its protein product is CASSESPTSGRNEQFF.

This rearrangement joins TRBV6-2 or TRBV6-3 to TRBJ2-1; tentatively, D is TRBD1 (5 bases). CDR1 and CDR2 from the germline V gene are MNHEY and SVGEGT. This CDR3 region has 16 residues. V lost 5 bases to trimming and J lost 10 bases, with 24 bases between them. In DNA, the CDR3 is TGTGCCAGCAGTCTCCCCGAGCAATCTGGGGCCCGGGAGCAGTTCTTC. Its protein is CASSLPEQSGAREQFF.